The rows below give T cell receptor beta chains drawn from one sample of a study. MiXCR, applied by TCRdb to the 5' RACE reads, yields one record per CDR3 protein. The repertoire has fewer than 75,000 distinct CDR3 sequences, 26% of them found once; the top ten carry around 2.1%. The material sequenced was tumor-infiltrating Tregs sorted from the breast tumor. These receptors were collected from a female donor with breast cancer. The conserved cysteine and the conserved F or W are not part of the CDR3 here.

v_call	j_call	cdr3_aa
TRBV15	TRBJ2-1	ATSRGLAGELEQF
TRBV7-8	TRBJ2-6	ASSDLSSGANVLT
TRBV7-9	TRBJ1-1	ASSFSSPGGLTRDTEAF
TRBV7-2	TRBJ1-2	ASSRAPGEGYT
TRBV5-1	TRBJ2-1	ASGVIRVRSYNEQF
TRBV5-1	TRBJ2-5	ASSLVAGGPEETQY
TRBV11-2	TRBJ2-7	ASSLDAYEQY
TRBV9	TRBJ2-1	ASSVGSGGYNEQF
TRBV25-1	TRBJ2-5	ASSELARETQY
TRBV5-1	TRBJ2-1	ASSMSGSSYNEQF
TRBV7-3	TRBJ2-1	ASSLTGTGGLNEQF
TRBV11-1	TRBJ2-3	ASSRNQAGGLTDTQY
TRBV5-1	TRBJ1-6	ASSSLSDNSPLH
TRBV5-1	TRBJ2-1	ASSSTIGTIEQF
TRBV9	TRBJ2-1	ASSVDGYPESEF
TRBV7-7	TRBJ2-1	ASSLTSGTVGEQF
TRBV5-6	TRBJ1-2	ASSLGENYGYT
TRBV7-2	TRBJ2-3	ASSLFQGADTQY
TRBV7-3	TRBJ2-3	AGEGLAGHTDTQY
TRBV4-1	TRBJ1-1	ASSRSQAMNTEAF
TRBV4-2	TRBJ1-1	ASSQTPQGQGLGTEAF
TRBV5-1	TRBJ1-1	ASSLASWVQEGTEAF
TRBV10-3	TRBJ1-3	AISESGTMSGNTIY
TRBV24-1	TRBJ2-1	ATSDSEVFDEQF